A selection of T cell receptor beta chains follows, all from one sample in a study of CD8 T cells in Susac syndrome. TCRdb re-analysed the immunoSEQ multiplex PCR reads in MiXCR, keeping a single row per CDR3 protein. The profile shows 150,000 to 180,000 distinct CDR3 sequences, approximately 95% of them singletons. Sequences were obtained from CD4+ T cells from PBMCs. These receptors were taken from a human donor with Susac syndrome. CDR3s include the opening cysteine and the closing phenylalanine or tryptophan. The D gene is left open where the match is weak.

- | TRBJ2-5 | TRBV11-2 | CASSLEGRGETQYF
TRBD1 | TRBJ1-5 | TRBV7-8 | CASSRGQAFVPQHF
TRBD1 | TRBJ2-5 | TRBV5-6 | CASSPWTGGWETQYF
TRBD2 | TRBJ2-3 | TRBV29-1 | CSADGLAGASTDTQYF
- | TRBJ2-3 | TRBV12-3/TRBV12-4 | CASSPLSGLTDTQYF
TRBD1 | TRBJ1-1 | TRBV20-1 | CSAWDRGNTEAFF
TRBD2 | TRBJ2-1 | TRBV4-3 | CASSQRRLAGGPTYNEQFF
- | TRBJ2-7 | TRBV6-5 | CASRLNSGTTYEQYF
TRBD2 | TRBJ2-3 | TRBV20-1 | CSARDSGGGMDTQYF
- | TRBJ2-5 | TRBV20-1 | CSARRQGQETQYF
- | TRBJ2-7 | TRBV20-1 | CSASPTPGQGSYEQYF
- | TRBJ2-7 | TRBV7-8 | CASSLGRYYEQYF
- | TRBJ2-2 | TRBV20-1 | CSASLGAGNTGELFF
TRBD1 | TRBJ2-7 | TRBV14 | CASSQARGFAEQYF
- | TRBJ1-6 | TRBV13 | CASSWDQGAGNSPLHF
- | TRBJ1-1 | TRBV27 | CASSLPGANTEAFF
- | TRBJ2-1 | TRBV29-1 | CSVEPFDEQFF
- | TRBJ2-3 | TRBV19 | CASTDRTDTQYF
- | TRBJ1-5 | TRBV3-1 | CASSQTGAGGQPQHF
- | TRBJ2-5 | TRBV28 | CASRGYSNQETQYF
- | TRBJ1-1 | TRBV20-1 | CSARDWTSNIRNTEAFF
- | TRBJ1-2 | TRBV1 | CTSSQETPLRGGVSGYTF
TRBD1 | TRBJ1-5 | TRBV19 | CASRETGEGLTQPQHF
- | TRBJ2-1 | TRBV6-6 | CASCREATEQFF
TRBD1 | TRBJ1-6 | TRBV14 | CASSRTGVNSPLHF
- | TRBJ1-5 | TRBV20-1 | CSARKRVDQPQHF
- | TRBJ1-2 | TRBV20-1 | CSASRDRTTGVDGYTF
- | TRBJ2-7 | TRBV7-9 | CASSSSGRNYEQYF
- | TRBJ1-1 | TRBV29-1 | CSAEVRGTFEAFF
- | TRBJ1-5 | TRBV6-6 | CASGRDQPQHF
- | TRBJ2-3 | TRBV29-1 | CSVDTQYF
- | TRBJ1-1 | TRBV14 | CASSGPVGRVNTEAFF
TRBD1 | TRBJ2-3 | TRBV12-3/TRBV12-4 | CASSLGQGRTDTQYF
- | TRBJ1-1 | TRBV9 | CASSRKLNTEAFF
- | TRBJ2-7 | TRBV5-1 | CASSPGRSLYEQYF
- | TRBJ1-3 | TRBV20-1 | CSASMGNTIYF
TRBD1 | TRBJ2-7 | TRBV20-1 | CSAMDRAYEQYF
TRBD1 | TRBJ1-1 | TRBV29-1 | CSVEGTGDEAFF
- | TRBJ1-2 | TRBV20-1 | CSAPPRRTARGYTF
TRBD2 | TRBJ2-5 | TRBV29-1 | CSVEGLAARGQETQYF
- | TRBJ2-3 | TRBV20-1 | CSASTQFPTDTQYF
TRBD1 | TRBJ1-2 | TRBV14 | CASSQRDRRLNYGYTF
TRBD1 | TRBJ2-5 | TRBV6-1 | CASSDQTGGETQYF
- | TRBJ1-6 | TRBV7-9 | CASSLEGRSPLHF
TRBD1 | TRBJ1-3 | TRBV3-1 | CASSSGTVSGNTIYF
TRBD1 | TRBJ2-7 | TRBV12-3/TRBV12-4 | CASRYRDSSSYEQYF
TRBD2 | TRBJ2-3 | TRBV15 | CATSSGTNPSTDTQYF
TRBD2 | TRBJ2-5 | TRBV12-3/TRBV12-4 | CASSNQRGGGETQYF
TRBD2 | TRBJ2-5 | TRBV9 | CASSQVGGGKETQYF